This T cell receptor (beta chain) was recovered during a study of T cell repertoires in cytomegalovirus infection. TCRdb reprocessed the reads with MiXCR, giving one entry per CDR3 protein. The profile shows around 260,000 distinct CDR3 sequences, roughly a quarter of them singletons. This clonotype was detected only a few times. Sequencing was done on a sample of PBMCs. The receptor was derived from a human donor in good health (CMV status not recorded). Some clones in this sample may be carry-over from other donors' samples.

DNA of the CDR3: TGTGCCAGCGGAGACAGGGCGTCCTACGAGCAGTACTTC. Protein sequence: CASGDRASYEQYF. This rearrangement joins TRBV12-3 or TRBV12-4 to TRBJ2-7, with TRBD1 matching over 7 bases. CDR3 length: 13 amino acids. V dropped 8 bases and J dropped 1; count of bases not matched to a gene: 5.